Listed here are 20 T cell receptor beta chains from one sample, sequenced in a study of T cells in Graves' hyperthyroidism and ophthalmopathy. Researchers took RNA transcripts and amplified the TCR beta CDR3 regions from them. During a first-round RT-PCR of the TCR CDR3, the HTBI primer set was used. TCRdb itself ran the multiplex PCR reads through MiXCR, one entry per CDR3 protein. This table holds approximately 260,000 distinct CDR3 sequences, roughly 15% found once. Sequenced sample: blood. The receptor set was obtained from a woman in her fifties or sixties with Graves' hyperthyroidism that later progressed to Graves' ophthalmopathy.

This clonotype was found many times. The DNA of the CDR3 is TGTGCCAGCACCAGGGGCTCTGGGGCCAACGTCCTGACTTTC. Residues: CASTRGSGANVLTF. The V and J genes are TRBV28 and TRBJ2-6; maybe TRBD1 (6 bases). This CDR3 has 14 amino acids. Trimming stripped 7 bases from V and 0 bases from J, with 7 bases between. Germline V CDR1 and CDR2: MDHEN, SYDVKM.

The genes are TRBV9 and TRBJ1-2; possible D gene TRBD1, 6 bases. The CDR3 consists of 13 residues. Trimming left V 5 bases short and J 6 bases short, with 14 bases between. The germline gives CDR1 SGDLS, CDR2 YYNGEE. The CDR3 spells CASRPPGGHGYTF. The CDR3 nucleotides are TGTGCCAGCAGGCCTCCTGGGGGCCATGGCTACACCTTC. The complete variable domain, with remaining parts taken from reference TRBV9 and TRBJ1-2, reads DSGVTQTPKHLITATGQRVTLRCSPRSGDLSVYWYQQSLDQGLQFLIQYYNGEERAKGNILERFSAQQFPDLHSELNLSSLELGDSALYFCASRPPGGHGYTFGSGTRLTVV.

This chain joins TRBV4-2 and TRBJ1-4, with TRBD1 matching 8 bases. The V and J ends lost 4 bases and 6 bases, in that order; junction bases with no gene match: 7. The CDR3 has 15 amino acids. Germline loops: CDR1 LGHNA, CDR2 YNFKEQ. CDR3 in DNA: TGTGCCAGCAGCCCTAGATTGGACAGGGATGAAAAACTGTTTTTT. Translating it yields CASSPRLDRDEKLFF.

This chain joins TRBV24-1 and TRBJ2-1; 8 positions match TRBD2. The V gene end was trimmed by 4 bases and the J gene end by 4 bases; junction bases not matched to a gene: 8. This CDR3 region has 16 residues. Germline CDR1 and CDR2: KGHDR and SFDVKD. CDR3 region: CATSDPLGRGYNEQFF. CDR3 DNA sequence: TGTGCCACCAGTGACCCTCTCGGGAGGGGATACAATGAGCAGTTCTTC.

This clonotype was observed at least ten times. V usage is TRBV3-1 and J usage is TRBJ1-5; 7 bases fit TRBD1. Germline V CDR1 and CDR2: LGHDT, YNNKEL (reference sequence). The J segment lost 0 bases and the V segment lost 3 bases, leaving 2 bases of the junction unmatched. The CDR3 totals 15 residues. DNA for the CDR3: TGTGCCAGCAGCCAGGGACAGTTTAGCAATCAGCCCCAGCATTTT. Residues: CASSQGQFSNQPQHF.

CDR3 region: CASSPSGRDTQYF. Here the CDR3 DNA reads TGTGCCAGCAGCCCTAGCGGGCGGGATACGCAGTATTTT. This chain links TRBV14 with TRBJ2-3, with 8 bases matching TRBD2. The CDR3 runs 13 residues. With V trimmed by 4 bases and J by 6 bases, 3 bases remained unmatched. Germline CDR1 reads SGHDN; CDR2 reads FVKESK. Looking up the rest from reference TRBV14 and TRBJ2-3 gives the full variable domain: EAGVTQFPSHSVIEKGQTVTLRCDPISGHDNLYWYRRVMGKEIKFLLHFVKESKQDESGMPNNRFLAERTGGTYSTLKVQPAELEDSGVYFCASSPSGRDTQYFGPGTRLTVL.

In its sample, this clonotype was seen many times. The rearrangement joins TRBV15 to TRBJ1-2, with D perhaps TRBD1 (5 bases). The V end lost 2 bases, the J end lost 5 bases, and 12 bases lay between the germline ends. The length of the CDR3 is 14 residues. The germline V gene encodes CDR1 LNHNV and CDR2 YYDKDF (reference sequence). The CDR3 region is CATSRPRGGYGYTF. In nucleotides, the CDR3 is TGTGCCACCAGCAGACCCCGGGGGGGATATGGCTACACCTTC.

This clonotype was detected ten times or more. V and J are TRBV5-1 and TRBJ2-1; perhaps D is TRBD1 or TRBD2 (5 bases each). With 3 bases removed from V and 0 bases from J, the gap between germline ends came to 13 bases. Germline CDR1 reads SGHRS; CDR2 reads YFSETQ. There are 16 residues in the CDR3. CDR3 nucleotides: TGCGCCAGCAGCTCCGAGAGGGGTAGCTCCTACAATGAGCAGTTCTTC. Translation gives CASSSERGSSYNEQFF.

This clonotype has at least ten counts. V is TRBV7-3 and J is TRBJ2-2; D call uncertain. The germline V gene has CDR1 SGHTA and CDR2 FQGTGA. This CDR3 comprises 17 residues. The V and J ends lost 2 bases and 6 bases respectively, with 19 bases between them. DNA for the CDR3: TGTGCCAGCAGCTTATTGTGCGGCCGACGGGCGGCCGGGGAGCTGTTTTTT. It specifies CASSLLCGRRAAGELFF.

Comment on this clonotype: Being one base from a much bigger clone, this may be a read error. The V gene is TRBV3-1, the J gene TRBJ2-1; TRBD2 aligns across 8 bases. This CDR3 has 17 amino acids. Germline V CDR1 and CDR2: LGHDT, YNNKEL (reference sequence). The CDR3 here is CVSSLGMAGGSYNEQFF. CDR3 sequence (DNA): TGTGTCAGCAGCCTGGGTATGGCGGGAGGCTCCTACAATGAGCAGTTCTTC.

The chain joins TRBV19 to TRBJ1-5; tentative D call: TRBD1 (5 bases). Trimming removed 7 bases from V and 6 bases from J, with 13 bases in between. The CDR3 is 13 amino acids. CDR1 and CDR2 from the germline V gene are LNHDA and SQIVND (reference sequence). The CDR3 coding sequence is TGTGCCAGTAACCCGGGGCGGGGTCAGCCCCAGCATTTT. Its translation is CASNPGRGQPQHF. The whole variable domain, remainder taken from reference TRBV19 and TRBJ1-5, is DGGITQSPKYLFRKEGQNVTLSCEQNLNHDAMYWYRQDPGQGLRLIYYSQIVNDFQKGDIAEGYSVSREKKESFPLTVTSAQKNPTAFYLCASNPGRGQPQHFGDGTRLSIL.

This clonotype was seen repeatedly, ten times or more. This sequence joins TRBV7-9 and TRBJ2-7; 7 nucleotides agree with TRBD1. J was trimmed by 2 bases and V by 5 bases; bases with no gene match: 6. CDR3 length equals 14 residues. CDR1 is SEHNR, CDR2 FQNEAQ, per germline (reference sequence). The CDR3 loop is CASSEAGGAYEQYF. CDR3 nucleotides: TGTGCCAGCAGCGAGGCAGGGGGAGCCTACGAGCAGTACTTC.

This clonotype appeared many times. This CDR3 reads CASSEWGGREGTEAFF. The CDR3 DNA is TGTGCCAGCAGTGAGTGGGGGGGGCGCGAGGGGACTGAAGCTTTCTTT. This sequence joins TRBV6-4 and TRBJ1-1, with a possible D match to TRBD1 (6 bases). V shed 3 bases and J shed 5 bases, with 19 bases lying between them. The germline CDR1 and CDR2 sequences are MRHNA and SNTAGT. This CDR3 comprises 16 residues.

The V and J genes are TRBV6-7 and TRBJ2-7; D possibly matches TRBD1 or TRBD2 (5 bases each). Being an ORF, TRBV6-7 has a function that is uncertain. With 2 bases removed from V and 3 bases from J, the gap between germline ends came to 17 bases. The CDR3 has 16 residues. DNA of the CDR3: TGTGCCAGCAGTTACCCCCCGGGGCAGGGTTACTACGAGCAGTACTTC. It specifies CASSYPPGQGYYEQYF.

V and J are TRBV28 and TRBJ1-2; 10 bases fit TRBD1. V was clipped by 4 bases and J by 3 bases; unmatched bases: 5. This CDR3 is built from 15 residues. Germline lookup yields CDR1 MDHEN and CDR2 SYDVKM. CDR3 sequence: CASSSGTGADYGYTF. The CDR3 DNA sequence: TGTGCCAGCAGTTCGGGGACAGGGGCGGACTATGGCTACACCTTC.

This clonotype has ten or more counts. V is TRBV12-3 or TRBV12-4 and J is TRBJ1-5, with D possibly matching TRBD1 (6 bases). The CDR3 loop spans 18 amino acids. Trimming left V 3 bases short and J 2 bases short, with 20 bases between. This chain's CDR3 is CASSFARGRWSGNQPQHF. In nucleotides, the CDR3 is TGTGCCAGCAGTTTCGCCAGGGGAAGGTGGAGTGGCAATCAGCCCCAGCATTTT.

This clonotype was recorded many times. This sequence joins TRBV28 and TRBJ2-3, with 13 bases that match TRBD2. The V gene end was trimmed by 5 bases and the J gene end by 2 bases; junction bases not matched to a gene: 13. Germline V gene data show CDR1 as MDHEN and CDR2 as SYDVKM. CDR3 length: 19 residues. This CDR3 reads CASSLGLAGVGAPTDTQYF. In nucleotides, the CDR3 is TGTGCCAGCAGTCTCGGACTAGCGGGAGTGGGGGCCCCCACAGATACGCAGTATTTT. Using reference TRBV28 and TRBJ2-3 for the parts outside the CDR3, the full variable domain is DVKVTQSSRYLVKRTGEKVFLECVQDMDHENMFWYRQDPGLGLRLIYFSYDVKMKEKGDIPEGYSVSREKKERFSLILESASTNQTSMYLCASSLGLAGVGAPTDTQYFGPGTRLTVL.

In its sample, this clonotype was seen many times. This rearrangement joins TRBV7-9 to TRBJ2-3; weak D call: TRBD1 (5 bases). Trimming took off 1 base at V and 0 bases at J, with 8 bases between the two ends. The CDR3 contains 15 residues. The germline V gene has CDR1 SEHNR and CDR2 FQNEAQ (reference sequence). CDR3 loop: CASSLVGASTDTQYF. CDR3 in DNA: TGTGCCAGCAGCTTAGTTGGGGCTAGCACAGATACGCAGTATTTT. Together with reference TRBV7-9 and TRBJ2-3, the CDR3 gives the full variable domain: DTGVSQNPRHKITKRGQNVTFRCDPISEHNRLYWYRQTLGQGPEFLTYFQNEAQLEKSRLLSDRFSAERPKGSFSTLEIQRTEQGDSAMYLCASSLVGASTDTQYFGPGTRLTVL.

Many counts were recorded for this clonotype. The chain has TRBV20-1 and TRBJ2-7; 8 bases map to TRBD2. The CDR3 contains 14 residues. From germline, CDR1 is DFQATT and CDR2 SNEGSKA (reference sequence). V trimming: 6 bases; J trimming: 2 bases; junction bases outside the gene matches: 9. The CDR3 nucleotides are TGCAGTGCCTCAACCGGGACTAGGGCCTACGAGCAGTACTTC. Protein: CSASTGTRAYEQYF.

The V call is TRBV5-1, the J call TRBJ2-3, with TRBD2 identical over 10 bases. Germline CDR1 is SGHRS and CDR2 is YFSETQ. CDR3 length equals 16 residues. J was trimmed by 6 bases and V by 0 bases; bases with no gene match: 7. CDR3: CASSLALAGAGDTQYF. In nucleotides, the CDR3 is TGCGCCAGCAGCTTGGCTCTAGCGGGAGCAGGGGATACGCAGTATTTT. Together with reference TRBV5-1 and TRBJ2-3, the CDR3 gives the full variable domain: KAGVTQTPRYLIKTRGQQVTLSCSPISGHRSVSWYQQTPGQGLQFLFEYFSETQRNKGNFPGRFSGRQFSNSRSEMNVSTLELGDSALYLCASSLALAGAGDTQYFGPGTRLTVL.